Listed below are T cell receptor beta chains from one sample, sequenced in a study of blood T cell repertoires in COVID-19. Profiled with immunoSEQ multiplex PCR; TCRdb holds only in-frame clones, not every one. The sample has roughly 130,000 clones; around 87% are singletons. Sequences were obtained from peripheral blood. The origin of the receptors is a woman in her sixties or seventies with acute or convalescent COVID-19. Each CDR3 is given with its conserved first and last residue. A D gene is named only where the DNA matches it firmly.

TRBJ1-1 | TRBV5-1 | . | TGCGCCAGCAATTCGGGACAGAACACTGAAGCTTTCTTT | CASNSGQNTEAFF
TRBJ1-1 | TRBV30 | . | TGTGCCTGGAGTGCCGGGGCTGAAGCTTTCTTT | CAWSAGAEAFF
TRBJ2-2 | TRBV7-3 | TRBD2 | TGTGCCAGCAGCCCCGGACTAGCGGGCTCGACCGGGGAGCTGTTTTTT | CASSPGLAGSTGELFF
TRBJ2-1 | TRBV30 | TRBD2 | TGTGCCTGGAGTGTACTAGCGGGAGCCCAGAATGAGCAGTTCTTC | CAWSVLAGAQNEQFF
TRBJ1-4 | TRBV3-1/TRBV3-2 | TRBD1 | TGTGCCAGCAGCCAAAAGGGACAGCCCCCAAATGAAAAACTGTTTTTT | CASSQKGQPPNEKLFF
TRBJ2-5 | TRBV19 | . | TGTGCCAGTAGCCCCAGGGGTGGGGAGACCCAGTACTTC | CASSPRGGETQYF
TRBJ1-2 | TRBV3-1/TRBV3-2 | . | TGTGCCAGCAGCCGGGCCAACTATGGCTACACCTTC | CASSRANYGYTF
TRBJ2-1 | TRBV7-6 | . | TGTGCCAGCAGCTTGTCGGCGAGCGGTAACAATGAGCAGTTCTTC | CASSLSASGNNEQFF
TRBJ1-1 | TRBV2 | . | TGTGCCAGCAGTAACAGGGTGACTGAAGCTTTCTTT | CASSNRVTEAFF
TRBJ1-5 | TRBV29-1 | TRBD1 | TGCAGCGTTGTGACAGGGGTCAATCAGCCCCAGCATTTT | CSVVTGVNQPQHF
TRBJ1-2 | TRBV2 | . | TGTGCCAGCAGGGCCGGAGAGGGCCCAGGCGGCTACACCTTC | CASRAGEGPGGYTF
TRBJ1-1 | TRBV5-1 | . | TGCGCCAGCAGCCCCCAGGGGCTGGGCACTGAAGCTTTCTTT | CASSPQGLGTEAFF
TRBJ1-4 | TRBV2 | . | TGTGCCAGCAGTCGACAGGCAACTAATGAAAAACTGTTTTTT | CASSRQATNEKLFF
TRBJ2-7 | TRBV27 | . | TGTGCCAGCAGTTTGAGTGGGAGCTACGAGCAGTACTTC | CASSLSGSYEQYF
TRBJ2-5 | TRBV5-5 | TRBD1 | TGTGCCAGCAGCTCGTGGACAGGGCAAGAGACCCAGTACTTC | CASSSWTGQETQYF
TRBJ1-1 | TRBV3-1/TRBV3-2 | . | TGTGCCAGCAGCCAAGTACTGTCGGGGGTAGCTTTCTTT | CASSQVLSGVAFF